This T cell receptor (beta chain) comes out of a study of OX40 agonist ivuxolimab in advanced cancers. Overall study context: Patients in dose escalation had liver, melanoma, kidney or head and neck cancers. Prior anti-PD-1, anti-PD-L1 or anti-CTLA-4 therapy was allowed; 40% had some.

TCRdb keeps only in-frame clones here, not all; method: immunoSEQ multiplex PCR. The sample carries over 55,000 clones, 80% recorded once. This clone has a handful of counts. The antigen is not known. The CDR3 is 15 residues long. The V gene's germline CDR1 is KGHSH and CDR2 LQKENI. The V gene lost 2 bases and the J gene lost 6 bases, with 15 bases spanning the gap. Whole-study findings and limits: CD4+ T cells averaged fewer expanded clones than CD8+ T cells.

Exclusion applied to patients with autoimmune disease history or systemic immunosuppression. This chain uses TRBV18 with TRBJ2-3, with D maybe TRBD2 (5 bases). Sequencing used CD4+ or CD8+ T cells sorted from blood, obtained in a trial of the OX40 agonist ivuxolimab. This clonotype was obtained from an adult with an advanced solid tumor such as melanoma, head and neck, liver or kidney cancer. The CDR3 region is CASSPIPSGSDTQYF. The CDR3 DNA sequence: TGTGCCAGCTCACCAATACCAAGCGGCTCCGATACGCAGTATTTT. Full variable domain (remainder filled in from reference TRBV18 and TRBJ2-3): NAGVMQNPRHLVRRRGQEARLRCSPMKGHSHVYWYRQLPEEGLKFMVYLQKENIIDESGMPKERFSAEFPKEGPSILRIQQVVRGDSAAYFCASSPIPSGSDTQYFGPGTRLTVL.